This TCR beta chain emerged from a study of blood T cells in healthy people across ages. Through a sample-barcoded 5' primer and a J-beta primer mix, a second PCR was run for roughly 6 to 12 cycles. TCRdb itself ran the 5' RACE reads through MiXCR, one entry per CDR3 protein. This sample carries 800,000 to 950,000 distinct CDR3 sequences, approximately 32% of them seen once, and the ten largest clones take roughly 10%. The CDR3 consists of 13 residues. CDR1 and CDR2 (germline): SGDLS, YYNGEE. The V gene lost 4 bases and the J gene lost 0 bases, with 6 bases spanning the gap. The sample was also linked to a second study, of T cells of mothers and their children. Turning to that study: The authors added sample barcodes and 2-4 random nucleotides using the M1S primer of the second PCR.

V is TRBV9 and J is TRBJ2-3; D uncertain. The sequenced sample was blood. The source is a woman in her 40s in good health. Here the CDR3 reads CASSMTSTDTQYF. The CDR3 DNA sequence: TGTGCCAGCAGCATGACTAGCACAGATACGCAGTATTTT.